These 25 T cell receptor beta chains share one sample of origin, sequenced in a study of T-cell reconstitution after alpha-beta-depleted transplantation in children. Unique molecular identifiers tagged the TCRbeta library. TCRdb used MiXCR to reprocess the PCR reads, holding one entry per CDR3 protein. The sample lists 210,000 or so distinct CDR3 sequences, about 9.5% occurring once. The sample was PBMCs from the stem cell graft donor, taken from the stem cell graft. The receptors here all came from a human donor who donated a stem cell graft to a child with acute lymphoblastic leukemia.

This clonotype was seen repeatedly, ten times or more. As DNA, the CDR3 is TGTGCCAGCAGCCCGGGACGGTATAGCAATCAGCCCCAGCATTTT. Its translation is CASSPGRYSNQPQHF. The chain couples TRBV2 to TRBJ1-5; possible D gene TRBD1, 5 bases. The CDR3 totals 15 residues. V lost 6 bases and J lost 0, with 12 bases in between. From germline, CDR1 is SNHLY and CDR2 FYNNEI.

There are a few counts of this clonotype. One junction end disagrees with the germline gene, perhaps due to a read error. The chain is built from TRBV27 and TRBJ1-5; D may be TRBD1 (5 bases). The length of the CDR3 is 16 residues. CDR1 and CDR2 from the germline V gene are MNHEY and SMNVEV (reference sequence). The CDR3 spells CASSLYGQGGNQPQHF. In DNA, the CDR3 is TGTGCCAGCAGCTTATACGGTCAAGGGGGCAATCAGCCCCAGCATTTT.

This clonotype has just a few counts. This sequence joins TRBV6-1 and TRBJ2-3; D unclear. CDR1 and CDR2 (germline): MNHNS, SASEGT. This CDR3 has 12 residues. V lost 5 bases, J lost 6 bases, and 9 bases lay in between. CDR3 region: CASSSDGDTQYF. CDR3 coding DNA: TGTGCCAGCAGTTCGGACGGGGATACGCAGTATTTT.

The genes are TRBV4-3 and TRBJ1-6; no clear D. CDR1 is LGHNA and CDR2 is YSLEER in the germline V gene. The V end was cut by 0 bases, the J end by 2 bases, with 11 bases between. The CDR3 consists of 17 residues. As DNA, the CDR3 is TGCGCCAGCAGCCAAGATCGCGCGGCAGCCTATAATTCACCCCTCCACTTT. Translating it yields CASSQDRAAAYNSPLHF.

The chain employs TRBV6-1 and TRBJ1-2, with TRBD1 identical over 8 bases. CDR3 length equals 17 residues. V was clipped by 7 bases and J by 4 bases; unmatched bases: 17. Germline loops: CDR1 MNHNS, CDR2 SASEGT. CDR3 amino acids: CASTYLGQGGSGYGYTF. The CDR3 nucleotides read TGTGCCAGCACCTACCTAGGACAGGGAGGTAGTGGCTATGGCTACACCTTC.

Comments on this clonotype: A much larger clonotype is one base distant, so this may be a read error. The CDR3 DNA reads TGTGCCAGCAGCTTAGTCTGTCTAGCCAAAAACATTCAGTACTTC. Amino acids: CASSLVCLAKNIQYF. The genes are TRBV11-2 and TRBJ2-4, with unresolved D. The CDR3 has 15 amino acids. CDR1 and CDR2 (germline): SGHAT, FQNNGV. V was cut by 1 base and J by 0 bases, with 7 bases left in between. The variable domain in full, with the rest retrieved from reference TRBV11-2 and TRBJ2-4, is EAGVAQSPRYKIIEKRQSVAFWCNPISGHATLYWYQQILGQGPKLLIQFQNNGVVDDSQLPKDRFSAERLKGVDSTLKIQPAKLEDSAVYLCASSLVCLAKNIQYFGAGTRLSVL.

This clonotype occurred a few times. The V and J genes are TRBV3-1 and TRBJ2-1; the D gene is possibly TRBD2 (7 bases). The CDR3 totals 16 residues. Germline V gene lookup returns CDR1 LGHDT and CDR2 YNNKEL (reference sequence). Trimming pared 3 bases from V and 8 bases from J, leaving 20 bases between. The CDR3 loop reads CASSHEAGAGGDEQFF. Written as DNA, the CDR3 is TGTGCCAGCAGCCATGAGGCGGGGGCGGGCGGGGATGAGCAGTTCTTC.

This clonotype showed up many times. The rearrangement links TRBV12-3 or TRBV12-4 to TRBJ2-1, with unresolved D. This CDR3 contains 15 residues. V was shortened by 1 base and J by 4 bases, with 11 bases between the two germline ends. CDR3: CASSLERTFYNEQFF. As DNA, the CDR3 is TGTGCCAGCAGTTTAGAGAGAACATTTTACAATGAGCAGTTCTTC.

The rearrangement joins TRBV30 to TRBJ1-1; D gene uncertain. The V and J ends lost 0 bases and 0 bases respectively, with 5 bases between them. CDR1 and CDR2 (germline): GTSNPN, SVGIG (reference sequence). The CDR3 is 13 residues long. The CDR3 reads CAWSVGLNTEAFF. DNA for the CDR3: TGTGCCTGGAGTGTAGGCCTGAACACTGAAGCTTTCTTT.

Concerning this clonotype itself: The CDR3 does not close with the conserved phenylalanine or tryptophan, likely indicating a read error. The chain has TRBV20-1 and TRBJ1-3; TRBD1 might be the D (6 bases). Trimming left V 5 bases short and J 0 bases short, with 11 bases between. The CDR3 runs 14 residues. CDR1 and CDR2 from the germline V gene are DFQATT and SNEGSKA (reference sequence). CDR3 amino acids: CSAEDSYSGNTIYC. DNA for the CDR3: TGCAGTGCTGAGGACAGCTACTCTGGAAACACCATATATTGT.

The chain is built from TRBV6-5 and TRBJ2-1; 12 bases align to TRBD1. The junction had 7 bases not matched to a gene; V was cut back by 4 bases and J by 9 bases. Germline V gene lookup returns CDR1 MNHEY and CDR2 SVGAGI. CDR3 size: 15 residues. In DNA, the CDR3 is TGTGCCAGCAGTTGGGCCGGGACAGGGGGCAGTGAGCAGTTCTTC. Amino acid sequence: CASSWAGTGGSEQFF.

This chain links TRBV29-1 with TRBJ1-1; the D gene is possibly TRBD1 (6 bases). The V end lost 6 bases, the J end lost 2 bases, and 19 bases lay between the germline ends. Germline CDR1 SQVTM, CDR2 ANQGSEA. This CDR3 spans 15 amino acids. Written as DNA, the CDR3 is TGCAGCGTAGGGGGTGGTGTTTTGTTAAACACTGAAGCTTTCTTT. Translating gives CSVGGGVLLNTEAFF.

This chain connects TRBV5-1 to TRBJ1-2; 9 positions agree with TRBD1. Germline V gives CDR1 SGHRS, CDR2 YFSETQ. The CDR3 consists of 14 residues. V shed 5 bases, J shed 3 bases, and the junction held 5 bases outside the gene matches. Here the CDR3 reads CASSVQGADYGYTF. For the CDR3, the DNA is TGCGCCAGCAGTGTACAGGGGGCCGACTATGGCTACACCTTC. The full variable domain, in which reference TRBV5-1 and TRBJ1-2 provide the parts outside the CDR3, is KAGVTQTPRYLIKTRGQQVTLSCSPISGHRSVSWYQQTPGQGLQFLFEYFSETQRNKGNFPGRFSGRQFSNSRSEMNVSTLELGDSALYLCASSVQGADYGYTFGSGTRLTVV.

Only a few counts were recorded for this clonotype. This chain joins TRBV7-2 and TRBJ1-3; D unresolved. This CDR3 is built from 16 residues. Germline assignment: CDR1 SGHTA and CDR2 FQGNSA. V was clipped by 5 bases and J by 3 bases, with 17 bases between them. The CDR3 region is CASSPRGSRVGNTIYF. The CDR3 nucleotides are TGTGCCAGCAGCCCCCGTGGGTCTAGGGTTGGAAACACCATATATTTT.

With respect to this clonotype: This sequence may be a read error, since a much larger clone differs from it by one base. The V call is TRBV20-1, the J call TRBJ2-5; no firm D call. The CDR3 sequence is 14 residues long. Germline CDR1 reads DFQATT; CDR2 reads SNEGSKA (reference sequence). CDR3 region: CSARASTAQETQHF. CDR3 in DNA: TGCAGTGCTAGAGCGTCTACGGCTCAAGAGACCCAGCACTTC.

The sample holds a few counts of this clonotype. The chain combines TRBV7-8 with TRBJ1-1; 8 nucleotides agree with TRBD1. The ends lost 1 base at V and 4 bases at J; junction bases unmatched: 2. Germline values: CDR1 SGHVS, CDR2 FQNEAQ. The CDR3 is 14 residues long. CDR3 in DNA: TGTGCCAGCAGCTTAGTTGACAGGGGCACTGAAGCTTTCTTT. Encoded protein: CASSLVDRGTEAFF.

The chain links TRBV5-1 to TRBJ2-5; D tentatively reads TRBD1 or TRBD2 (5 bases each). CDR1 SGHRS and CDR2 YFSETQ come from the germline V gene. V was trimmed by 6 bases and J by 3 bases, leaving 15 bases between them. This CDR3 spans 14 amino acids. The CDR3 protein is CASTPGTPKETQYF. The CDR3 DNA sequence: TGCGCCAGCACCCCAGGGACCCCGAAAGAGACCCAGTACTTC.

This clonotype has more than one count but fewer than ten. This chain uses TRBV5-1 with TRBJ2-7, with D possibly matching TRBD2 (5 bases). V lost 4 bases, J lost 3 bases, and 14 bases lay in between. The germline gives CDR1 SGHRS, CDR2 YFSETQ. CDR3 length: 14 residues. The CDR3 sequence is CASSDGLRVYEQYF. The DNA of the CDR3 is TGCGCCAGCAGCGATGGACTTCGGGTCTACGAGCAGTACTTC.

This clonotype was counted at least ten times. The chain uses TRBV3-1 and TRBJ2-7, with D uncertain. In germline, CDR1 is LGHDT, CDR2 YNNKEL (reference sequence). CDR3 length equals 14 residues. V lost 0 bases and J 12 bases, leaving 18 bases between the germline ends. The chain's CDR3 is CASSQERSGSLWYF. CDR3 sequence (DNA): TGTGCCAGCAGCCAAGAGCGATCCGGGTCCCTATGGTACTTC.

This clonotype was counted between two and nine times. This chain joins TRBV6-5 and TRBJ1-1, with D possibly being TRBD1 (6 bases). V lost 5 bases, J lost 4 bases, and 14 bases lay in between. This CDR3 contains 14 residues. Germline CDR1 is MNHEY and CDR2 is SVGAGI. The CDR3 sequence: CASSNPGVRTEAFF. For the CDR3, the DNA is TGTGCCAGCAGTAACCCAGGGGTTCGCACTGAAGCTTTCTTT.

The CDR3, as DNA: TGTGCCAGCACCCAAGAGCGCACAGATACGCAGTATTTT. Translation gives CASTQERTDTQYF. This sequence joins TRBV2 and TRBJ2-3, with unresolved D. Trimming cost V 7 bases and J 1 base, with 9 bases left between them. Germline lookup yields CDR1 SNHLY and CDR2 FYNNEI. The CDR3 consists of 13 residues.

J is TRBJ1-4 and V is TRBV6-2 or TRBV6-3; D might be TRBD1 (5 bases). Between the trimmed V and J ends, which lost 7 bases and 13 bases, there was a span of 16 bases. Germline V gene data show CDR1 as MNHEY and CDR2 as SVGEGT. This CDR3 region has 12 residues. In DNA, the CDR3 is TGTGCCAGCATCGACCCGGGACGCGGACTGTTTTTT. Encoded protein: CASIDPGRGLFF.

This clonotype appeared a few times. The chain employs TRBV5-5 and TRBJ1-2; D not certain. Trimming removed 2 bases from V and 7 bases from J, with 12 bases in between. CDR3 length: 13 residues. The germline V gene has CDR1 SGHKS and CDR2 YYEKEE (reference sequence). The CDR3 sequence: CASSFVGSGGYTF. The CDR3 coding sequence is TGTGCCAGCAGCTTTGTCGGGAGTGGTGGCTACACCTTC. The full variable domain, completed using reference TRBV5-5 and TRBJ1-2, is DAGVTQSPTHLIKTRGQQVTLRCSPISGHKSVSWYQQVLGQGPQFIFQYYEKEERGRGNFPDRFSARQFPNYSSELNVNALLLGDSALYLCASSFVGSGGYTFGSGTRLTVV.

This clonotype was recorded many times. This sequence joins TRBV19 and TRBJ1-6; D not certain. The V end lost 7 bases, the J end lost 5 bases, and 15 bases lay between the germline ends. Germline CDR1 is LNHDA and CDR2 is SQIVND (reference sequence). CDR3 length equals 15 residues. The CDR3 DNA is TGTGCCAGTAAGAGATCAGGTGGGGATAATTCACCCCTCCACTTT. Amino acids: CASKRSGGDNSPLHF.

This clonotype was detected many times. The chain recombines TRBV29-1 with TRBJ2-2; D is possibly TRBD1 (5 bases). The CDR3 loop spans 14 amino acids. V was clipped by 8 bases and J by 3 bases, with 16 bases between them. The germline CDR1 and CDR2 sequences are SQVTM and ANQGSEA. Written as DNA, the CDR3 is TGCAGCATACCAGACAGCATAGACACCGGGGAGCTGTTTTTT. Encoded protein: CSIPDSIDTGELFF.